Sequencing of this T cell receptor (beta chain) was carried out in a study of blood T cell repertoires in COVID-19. About the study: The cDNA or gDNA used as material had been derived from T cells, B-cell-depleted T cells, or PBMCs.

Original data processing: Amplification from reference gene primers served as the basis for estimated nucleated cell counts. TCRdb's table, derived via immunoSEQ multiplex PCR, lists solely in-frame clones and lacks some. V, J and clone size are those of that table, while D and trimming were read from the DNA. The sample has tens of thousands of clones, around 84% seen once. CDR3 length: 15 residues. With 0 bases removed from V and 5 bases from J, the gap between germline ends came to 11 bases. CDR1 is SNHLY, CDR2 FYNNEI, per germline. The V gene is TRBV2, the J gene TRBJ1-5; D remains unclear. The sample taken for sequencing was peripheral blood. The clonotype comes from a man aged 45 to 65 with acute or convalescent COVID-19. CDR3 in amino acids: CASSEAGGKDQPQHF. CDR3 DNA sequence: TGTGCCAGCAGTGAAGCAGGAGGGAAGGATCAGCCCCAGCATTTT.